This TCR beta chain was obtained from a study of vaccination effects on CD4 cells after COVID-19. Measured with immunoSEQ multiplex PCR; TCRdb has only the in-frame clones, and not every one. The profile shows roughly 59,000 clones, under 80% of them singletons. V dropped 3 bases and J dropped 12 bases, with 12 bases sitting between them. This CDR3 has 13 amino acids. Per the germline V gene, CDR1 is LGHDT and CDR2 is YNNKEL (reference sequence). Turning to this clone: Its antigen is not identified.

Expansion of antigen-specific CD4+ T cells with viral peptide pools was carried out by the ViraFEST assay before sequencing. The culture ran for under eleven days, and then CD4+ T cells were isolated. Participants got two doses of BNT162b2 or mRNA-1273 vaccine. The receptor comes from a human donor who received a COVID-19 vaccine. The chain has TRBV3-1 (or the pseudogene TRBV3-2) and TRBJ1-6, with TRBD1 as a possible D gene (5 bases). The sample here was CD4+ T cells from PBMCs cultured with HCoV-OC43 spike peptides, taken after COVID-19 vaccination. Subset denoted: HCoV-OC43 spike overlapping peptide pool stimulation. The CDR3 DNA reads TGTGCCAGCAGCCAGATCCGGGGGGGACCCCTCCACTTT. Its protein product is CASSQIRGGPLHF.